This entry concerns a single TCR beta chain. The target of this receptor is not known. No much larger clonotype is one base removed from it; base qualities were not supplied. Collaborating institutions collected whole blood in K2EDTA tubes following their own protocols. For TCRbeta analysis, collaborators shipped samples in one of three forms: frozen whole blood, isolated PBMCs, or DNA extracted from either of those sample types. The immunoSEQ Assay, a bias-controlled multiplex PCR, was used to amplify TCRbeta CDR3 regions from genomic DNA. The study's own analysis went as follows. The number of nucleated cells in each sample was estimated by amplification of reference gene primers within the assay. To quantify the absolute abundance of each unique TCRbeta CDR3 rearrangement, sequence reads were collapsed and filtered. Productive Simpson clonality was computed per sample as the square root of Simpson's diversity index over productive rearrangements. TCRdb carries this immuneACCESS record with in-frame sequences only. Its versions omit some clonotypes, under half of them owing to an unresolved V gene in the studies checked, with the rest unexplained. V and J calls and clone size follow that table, whereas D and trimming were derived from the DNA. The sample table shows roughly 73,000 clones, and roughly 86% are seen once. About 4% of the sample is taken by the ten largest.

V is cut by 6 bases and J by 4 bases, and the space between the germline ends is 16 bases. CDR1 and CDR2, looked up from the germline V gene, are MNHEY and SVGAGI. Counted from cysteine to phenylalanine, this CDR3 has 15 amino acids. Just the 45-base CDR3 DNA is kept, in frame starting at base 1. This record belongs to a study of blood T cell repertoires in COVID-19 (TCRdb year 2020). In terms of the full investigation: The collaborator samples originated in the United States, Italy and Spain and spanned the acute and convalescent phases of COVID-19. A freely available public database, intended as a resource for researchers studying the immune response to SARS-CoV-2, is where the repertoires were released. The sample metadata nearly always contained a de-identified subject ID, COVID-19 status, age in years and sex. The dataset comprised deeply sampled blood TCRbeta repertoires from subjects exposed to, actively infected with, or recovered from COVID-19. HLA class I and class II types, where available, came from metadata supplied by the sample provider rather than from assay-based typing. The prospective study material was composed of cDNA or gDNA derived from T cells, B-cell-depleted T cells, or PBMCs. Samples were obtained from the ongoing ImmuneRACE study (first 160 participants) and from over a thousand subjects provided by 6 global collaborators.

Study-level results and caveats: The amount of clinical and demographic metadata varied by source and participant and was provided uncurated.

Recombination joined TRBV6-5 with TRBJ1-5, with no confident D gene call. The source is a man between 65 and 80 years old with active COVID-19. Sequencing was carried out using peripheral blood. Here is the DNA: TGTGCCAGCAGCCCCATACAGACCCCTAATCAGCCCCAGCATTTT. This gives the protein CASSPIQTPNQPQHF.